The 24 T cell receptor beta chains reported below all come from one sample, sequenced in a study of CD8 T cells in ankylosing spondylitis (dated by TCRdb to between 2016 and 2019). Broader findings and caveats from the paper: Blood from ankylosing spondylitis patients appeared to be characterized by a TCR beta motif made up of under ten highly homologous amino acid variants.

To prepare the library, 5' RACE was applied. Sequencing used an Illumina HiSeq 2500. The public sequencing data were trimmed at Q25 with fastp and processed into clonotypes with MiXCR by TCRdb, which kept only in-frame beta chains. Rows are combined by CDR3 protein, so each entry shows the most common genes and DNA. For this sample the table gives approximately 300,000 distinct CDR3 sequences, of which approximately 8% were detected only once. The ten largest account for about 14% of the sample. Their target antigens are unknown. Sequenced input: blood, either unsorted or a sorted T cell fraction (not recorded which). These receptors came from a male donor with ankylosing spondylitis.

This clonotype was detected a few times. The chain's CDR3 is CSASRAQGLAEAFF. CDR3 DNA: TGCAGTGCTAGTAGGGCCCAGGGACTGGCTGAAGCTTTCTTT. V is TRBV20-1 and J is TRBJ1-1, with a possible D match to TRBD1 (5 bases). V was pared by 3 bases and J by 6 bases, with 17 bases between. Germline V gives CDR1 DFQATT, CDR2 SNEGSKA (reference sequence). This CDR3 is 14 amino acids long.

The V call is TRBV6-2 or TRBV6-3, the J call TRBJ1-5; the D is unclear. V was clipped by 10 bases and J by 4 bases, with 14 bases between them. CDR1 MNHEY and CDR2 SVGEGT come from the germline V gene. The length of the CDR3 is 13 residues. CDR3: CATSEQMNQPQHF. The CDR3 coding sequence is TGTGCCACCTCCGAACAAATGAATCAGCCCCAGCATTTT.

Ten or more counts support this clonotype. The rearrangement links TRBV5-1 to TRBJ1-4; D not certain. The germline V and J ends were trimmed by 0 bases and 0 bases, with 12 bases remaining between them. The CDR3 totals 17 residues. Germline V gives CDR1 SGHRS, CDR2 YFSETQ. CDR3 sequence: CASSLDAAIATNEKLFF. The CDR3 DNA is TGCGCCAGCAGCTTGGACGCAGCTATTGCAACTAATGAAAAACTGTTTTTT.

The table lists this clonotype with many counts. CDR3 in amino acids: CSAARQYNEQFF. In nucleotides, the CDR3 is TGCAGTGCTGCCCGACAGTACAATGAGCAGTTCTTC. This chain connects TRBV20-1 to TRBJ2-1, with D perhaps TRBD1 (5 bases). Trimming removed 5 bases at V and 4 bases at J, with 9 bases between. From germline, CDR1 is DFQATT and CDR2 SNEGSKA (reference sequence). This CDR3 is built from 12 residues.

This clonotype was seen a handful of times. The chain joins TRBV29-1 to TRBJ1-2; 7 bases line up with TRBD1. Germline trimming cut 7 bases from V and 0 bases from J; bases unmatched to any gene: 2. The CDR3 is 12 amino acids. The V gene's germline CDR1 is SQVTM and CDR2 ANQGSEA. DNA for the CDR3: TGCAGCGGGGACAGAGCTAACTATGGCTACACCTTC. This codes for CSGDRANYGYTF.

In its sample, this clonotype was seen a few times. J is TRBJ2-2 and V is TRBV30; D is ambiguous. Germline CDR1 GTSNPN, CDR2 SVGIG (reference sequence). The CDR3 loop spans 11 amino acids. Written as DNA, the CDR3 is TGTGCTTGCGGACGCACCGGGGAGCTGTTTTTT. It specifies CACGRTGELFF.

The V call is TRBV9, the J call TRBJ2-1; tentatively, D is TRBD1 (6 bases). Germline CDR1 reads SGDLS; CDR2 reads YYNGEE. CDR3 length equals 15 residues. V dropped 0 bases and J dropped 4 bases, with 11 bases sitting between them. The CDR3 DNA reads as TGTGCCAGCAGCGTAGGGGGGACAACTTACAATGAGCAGTTCTTC. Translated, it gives CASSVGGTTYNEQFF.

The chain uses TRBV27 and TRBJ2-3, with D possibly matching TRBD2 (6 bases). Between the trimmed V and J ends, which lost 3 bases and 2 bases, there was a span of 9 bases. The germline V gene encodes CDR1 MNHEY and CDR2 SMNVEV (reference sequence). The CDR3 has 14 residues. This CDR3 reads CASSFGLITDTQYF. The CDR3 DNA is TGTGCCAGCAGTTTTGGACTAATCACAGATACGCAGTATTTT.

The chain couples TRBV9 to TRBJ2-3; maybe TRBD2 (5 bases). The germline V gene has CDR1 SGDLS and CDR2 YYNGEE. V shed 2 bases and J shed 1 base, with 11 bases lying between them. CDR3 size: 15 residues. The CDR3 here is CASSVWERGTDTQYF. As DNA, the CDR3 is TGTGCCAGCAGCGTTTGGGAGCGAGGCACAGATACGCAGTATTTT.

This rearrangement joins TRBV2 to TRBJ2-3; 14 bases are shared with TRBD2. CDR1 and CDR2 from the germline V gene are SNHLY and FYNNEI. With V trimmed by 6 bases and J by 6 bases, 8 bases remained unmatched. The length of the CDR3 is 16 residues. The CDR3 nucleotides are TGTGCCAGCAGGAGGGGGACTAGCGGGAGTTTGGATACGCAGTATTTT. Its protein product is CASRRGTSGSLDTQYF.

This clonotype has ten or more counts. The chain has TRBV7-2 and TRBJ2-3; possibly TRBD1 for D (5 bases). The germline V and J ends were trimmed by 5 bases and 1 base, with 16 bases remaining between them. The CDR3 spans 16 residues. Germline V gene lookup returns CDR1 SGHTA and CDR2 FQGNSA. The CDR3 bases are TGTGCCAGCAGCCAAACGGGTGGGGCCGGCACAGATACGCAGTATTTT. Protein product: CASSQTGGAGTDTQYF.

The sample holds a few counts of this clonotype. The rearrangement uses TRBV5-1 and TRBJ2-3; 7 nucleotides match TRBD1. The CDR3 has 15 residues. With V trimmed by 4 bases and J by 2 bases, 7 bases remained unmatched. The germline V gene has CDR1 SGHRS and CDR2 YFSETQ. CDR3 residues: CASSPETGSTDTQYF. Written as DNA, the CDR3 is TGCGCCAGCAGCCCCGAGACAGGGTCCACAGATACGCAGTATTTT.

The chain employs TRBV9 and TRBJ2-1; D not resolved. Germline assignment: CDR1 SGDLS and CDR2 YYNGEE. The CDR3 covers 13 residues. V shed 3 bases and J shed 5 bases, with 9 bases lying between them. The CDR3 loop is CASSGSQDNEQFF. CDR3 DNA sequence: TGTGCCAGCAGCGGGTCTCAGGACAATGAGCAGTTCTTC.

CDR3 loop: CASSRDYHNEQFF. CDR3 nucleotides: TGTGCCAGCTCAAGGGACTACCACAATGAGCAGTTCTTC. V is TRBV18 and J is TRBJ2-1, with TRBD2 identical over 7 bases. This CDR3 comprises 13 residues. Germline lookup yields CDR1 KGHSH and CDR2 LQKENI. After removal of 5 bases from V and 5 bases from J, the junction contained 3 bases not matched to a gene.

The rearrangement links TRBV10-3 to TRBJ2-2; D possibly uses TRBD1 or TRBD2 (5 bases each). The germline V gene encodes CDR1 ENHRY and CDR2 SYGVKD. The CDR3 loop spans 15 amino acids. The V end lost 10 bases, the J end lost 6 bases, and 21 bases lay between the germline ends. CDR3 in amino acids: CATGTGSRGAGELFF. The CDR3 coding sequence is TGTGCCACAGGGACGGGCTCCAGAGGCGCCGGGGAGCTGTTTTTT.

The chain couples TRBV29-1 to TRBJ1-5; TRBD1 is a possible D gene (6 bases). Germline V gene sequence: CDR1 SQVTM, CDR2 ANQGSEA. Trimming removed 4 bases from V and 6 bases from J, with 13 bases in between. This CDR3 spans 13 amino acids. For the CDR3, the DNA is TGCAGCGTTGCACAGGGCGAGGGTCAGCCCCAGCATTTT. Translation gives CSVAQGEGQPQHF.

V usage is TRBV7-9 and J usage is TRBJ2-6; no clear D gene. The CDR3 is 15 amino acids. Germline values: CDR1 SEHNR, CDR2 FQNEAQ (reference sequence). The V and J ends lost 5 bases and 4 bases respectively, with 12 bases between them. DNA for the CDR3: TGTGCCAGCAGCCCCCCATCCGCGGGGGCCAACGTCCTGACTTTC. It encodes CASSPPSAGANVLTF.

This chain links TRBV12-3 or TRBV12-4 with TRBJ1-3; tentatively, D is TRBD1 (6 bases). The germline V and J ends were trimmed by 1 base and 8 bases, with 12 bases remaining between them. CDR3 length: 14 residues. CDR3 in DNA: TGTGCCAGCAGTTTAGGGACAGCCGGGGACACCATATATTTT. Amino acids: CASSLGTAGDTIYF.

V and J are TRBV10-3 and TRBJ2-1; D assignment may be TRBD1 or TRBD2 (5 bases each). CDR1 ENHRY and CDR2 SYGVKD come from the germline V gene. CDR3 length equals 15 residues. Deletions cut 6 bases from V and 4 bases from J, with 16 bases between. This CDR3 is CAISGVGTTYNEQFF. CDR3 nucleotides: TGTGCCATCAGCGGCGTGGGGACGACATACAATGAGCAGTTCTTC.

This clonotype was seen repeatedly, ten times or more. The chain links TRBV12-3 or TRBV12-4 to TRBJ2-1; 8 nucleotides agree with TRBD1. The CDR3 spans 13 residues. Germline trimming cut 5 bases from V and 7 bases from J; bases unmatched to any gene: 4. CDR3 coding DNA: TGTGCCAGCAGTCCCCACAGGGGGAATGAGCAGTTCTTC. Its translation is CASSPHRGNEQFF.

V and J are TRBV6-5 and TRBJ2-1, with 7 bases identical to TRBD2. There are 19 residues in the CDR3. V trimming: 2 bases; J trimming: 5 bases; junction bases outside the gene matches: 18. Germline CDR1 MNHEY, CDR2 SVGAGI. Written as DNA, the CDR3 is TGTGCCAGCAGTTACCCCCTGGGAGGGAGTGGGGTGAGAAACAATGAGCAGTTCTTC. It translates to CASSYPLGGSGVRNNEQFF.

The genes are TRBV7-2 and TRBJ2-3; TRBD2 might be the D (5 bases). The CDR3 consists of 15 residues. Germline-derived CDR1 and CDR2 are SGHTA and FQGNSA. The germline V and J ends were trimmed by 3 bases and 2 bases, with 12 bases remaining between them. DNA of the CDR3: TGTGCCAGCAGCTTCGGACGGGGATTCACAGATACGCAGTATTTT. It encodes CASSFGRGFTDTQYF.

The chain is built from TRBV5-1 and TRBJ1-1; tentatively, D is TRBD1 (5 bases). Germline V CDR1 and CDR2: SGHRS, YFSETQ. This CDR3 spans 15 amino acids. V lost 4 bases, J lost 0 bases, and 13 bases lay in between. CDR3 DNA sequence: TGCGCCAGCAGCCCCGGAAGGGGCATGAACACTGAAGCTTTCTTT. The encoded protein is CASSPGRGMNTEAFF.

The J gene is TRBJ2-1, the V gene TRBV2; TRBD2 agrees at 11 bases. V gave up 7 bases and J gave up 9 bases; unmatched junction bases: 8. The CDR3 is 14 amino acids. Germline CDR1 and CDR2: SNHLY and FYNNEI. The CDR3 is CASMLLAGVGEQFF. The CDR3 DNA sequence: TGTGCCAGCATGTTACTAGCGGGAGTTGGTGAGCAGTTCTTC. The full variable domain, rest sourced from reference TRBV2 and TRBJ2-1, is EPEVTQTPSHQVTQMGQEVILRCVPISNHLYFYWYRQILGQKVEFLVSFYNNEISEKSEIFDDQFSVERPDGSNFTLKIRSTKLEDSAMYFCASMLLAGVGEQFFGPGTRLTVL.